This is a list of T cell receptor beta chains from one sample in a study of OX40 agonist ivuxolimab in advanced cancers. Profiling relied on immunoSEQ multiplex PCR, and the TCRdb table lists in-frame clones only, not all of them. The repertoire includes fewer than 100,000 clones, approximately 83% of them detected once, and just under 2% sits in the top ten. The sequences come from CD4+ or CD8+ T cells sorted from blood, collected in a trial of the OX40 agonist ivuxolimab. These receptors came from an adult with an advanced solid tumor such as melanoma, head and neck, liver or kidney cancer. CDR3s include the opening cysteine and the closing phenylalanine or tryptophan. D genes are given only for firm matches. Only some rows state a clone size, as once, few, many or a class for expanded clones.

d_call | j_call | clone_size | v_call | cdr3_aa | cdr3_nt
TRBD1 | TRBJ2-2 | - | TRBV28 | CASAPGGANTGELFF | TGTGCCAGCGCGCCAGGGGGCGCGAACACCGGGGAGCTGTTTTTT
- | TRBJ2-2 | - | TRBV21-1 | CASSKALRGRRNTGELFF | TGTGCCAGCAGCAAAGCGCTTCGGGGACGGAGGAACACCGGGGAGCTGTTTTTT
- | TRBJ2-4 | - | TRBV19 | CASSTGTDRDIQYF | TGTGCCAGTAGTACAGGGACGGACCGGGACATTCAGTACTTC
TRBD1 | TRBJ2-3 | - | TRBV10-3 | CAIRRSPGQQLRRLSTDTQYF | TGTGCCATCAGAAGAAGCCCGGGACAGCAGTTAAGACGGCTAAGCACAGATACGCAGTATTTT
TRBD1 | TRBJ2-5 | - | TRBV30 | CAWRDTGGAETQYF | TGTGCCTGGAGAGATACAGGGGGCGCAGAGACCCAGTACTTC
TRBD1 | TRBJ1-2 | - | TRBV7-2 | CASSLDYRDRGHGYTF | TGTGCCAGCAGCTTGGACTACCGAGACAGGGGGCATGGCTACACCTTC
TRBD1 | TRBJ1-5 | - | TRBV30 | CAWSVQGKGRQPQHF | TGTGCCTGGAGTGTACAGGGGAAGGGACGTCAGCCCCAGCATTTT
TRBD1 | TRBJ2-5 | - | TRBV5-4 | CASSLAPGQGEETQYF | TGTGCCAGCAGCTTAGCTCCGGGACAGGGAGAAGAGACCCAGTACTTC
TRBD1 | TRBJ2-2 | once | TRBV7-3 | CASSPGQGRELFF | TGTGCCAGCAGCCCCGGACAGGGCCGGGAGCTGTTTTTT
TRBD1 | TRBJ2-5 | - | TRBV7-3 | CASSSRTGPKYF | TGTGCCAGCAGCTCAAGGACAGGGCCCAAGTACTTC
- | TRBJ2-6 | - | TRBV4-2 | CASSQPLGGANVLTF | TGTGCCAGCAGCCAACCTTTAGGAGGGGCCAACGTCCTGACTTTC
TRBD1 | TRBJ1-5 | - | TRBV28 | CASSLAGTGGSNQPQHF | TGTGCCAGCAGTTTAGCCGGGACAGGGGGTAGCAATCAGCCCCAGCATTTT
- | TRBJ2-3 | - | TRBV9 | CASSVDLNTQYF | TGTGCCAGCAGCGTAGACCTAAATACGCAGTATTTT
- | TRBJ2-5 | once | TRBV5-1 | CASSLGLQETQYF | TGCGCCAGCAGCTTGGGACTTCAAGAGACCCAGTACTTC
- | TRBJ1-3 | - | TRBV9 | CASSGTDRNTIYF | TGTGCCAGCAGCGGGACAGATAGAAACACCATATATTTT
- | TRBJ1-5 | - | TRBV5-1 | CASSLGWGSNQPQHF | TGCGCCAGCAGCTTGGGATGGGGTAGCAATCAGCCCCAGCATTTT
TRBD2 | TRBJ2-7 | - | TRBV11-2 | CASSKVGLAGRSSYEQYF | TGTGCCAGCAGCAAAGTGGGACTAGCGGGGCGAAGCTCCTACGAGCAGTACTTC
TRBD1 | TRBJ2-1 | - | TRBV5-4 | CASSHRQGTSYNEQFF | TGTGCCAGCAGCCACCGACAGGGGACCTCCTACAATGAGCAGTTCTTC
- | TRBJ2-5 | few | TRBV7-3 | CASSLNRASETQYF | TGTGCCAGCAGCTTAAACAGGGCGTCGGAGACCCAGTACTTC
- | TRBJ2-1 | - | TRBV2 | CASRDRGRTYNEQFF | TGTGCCAGCAGGGACCGGGGGCGGACCTACAATGAGCAGTTCTTC
TRBD1 | TRBJ2-3 | - | TRBV4-2 | CASSQDTGGHSDTQYF | TGTGCCAGCAGCCAAGATACAGGGGGGCATTCGGATACGCAGTATTTT
TRBD1 | TRBJ1-4 | - | TRBV28 | CASSHQGANEKLFF | TGTGCCAGCAGTCATCAGGGGGCGAATGAAAAACTGTTTTTT
- | TRBJ2-5 | - | TRBV7-3 | CASSLSGLLGQTQYF | TGTGCCAGCAGCTTAAGCGGACTCTTGGGGCAGACCCAGTACTTC
TRBD1 | TRBJ2-2 | - | TRBV30 | CAWKRQGAGGELFF | TGTGCCTGGAAGCGACAGGGGGCCGGCGGGGAGCTGTTTTTT
- | TRBJ1-5 | - | TRBV6-5 | CASSEYQPQHF | TGTGCCAGCAGTGAGTATCAGCCCCAGCATTTT
- | TRBJ1-6 | - | TRBV30 | CAWSVDPRGSPLHF | TGTGCCTGGAGTGTAGACCCTCGGGGTTCACCCCTCCACTTT
- | TRBJ2-5 | - | TRBV7-9 | CASSLESRGTQYF | TGTGCCAGCAGCTTAGAGAGTAGGGGAACCCAGTACTTC
TRBD1 | TRBJ2-7 | - | TRBV5-1 | CASSHGDRGHEQYF | TGCGCCAGCAGCCACGGGGACAGGGGTCACGAGCAGTACTTC
TRBD1 | TRBJ1-1 | - | TRBV10-3 | CAISELQGQNTEAFF | TGTGCCATCAGTGAACTACAGGGGCAGAACACTGAAGCTTTCTTT
- | TRBJ2-3 | - | TRBV7-6 | CASSLSGVGGSDTQYF | TGTGCCAGCAGCTTAAGTGGAGTTGGGGGATCAGATACGCAGTATTTT
- | TRBJ1-1 | - | TRBV28 | CASRSGQWNTEAFF | TGTGCCAGCAGGTCGGGACAATGGAACACTGAAGCTTTCTTT
TRBD2 | TRBJ2-7 | - | TRBV10-3 | CAISGLAGPGGLPEQYF | TGTGCCATCAGTGGACTAGCGGGACCCGGGGGCTTACCCGAGCAGTACTTC
- | TRBJ1-6 | - | TRBV30 | CAWGRRRSPLHF | TGTGCCTGGGGGCGGCGGCGATCACCCCTCCACTTT
TRBD1 | TRBJ2-5 | - | TRBV7-3 | CASSLTLRDRVWETQYF | TGTGCCAGCAGCTTAACGTTAAGGGACAGGGTGTGGGAGACCCAGTACTTC
- | TRBJ2-1 | - | TRBV4-3 | CASSQEMGNEQFF | TGCGCCAGCAGCCAGGAGATGGGGAATGAGCAGTTCTTC
TRBD1 | TRBJ2-7 | - | TRBV15 | CATSSRTTGREQYF | TGTGCCACCAGCAGTCGGACGACAGGGCGCGAGCAGTACTTC
TRBD1 | TRBJ2-3 | - | TRBV7-2 | CASSSQVLQGGRDTQYF | TGTGCCAGCAGCTCCCAAGTACTACAGGGGGGAAGAGATACGCAGTATTTT
- | TRBJ1-4 | - | TRBV27 | CASSLARDINEKLFF | TGTGCCAGCAGTTTAGCCCGGGACATCAATGAAAAACTGTTTTTT
- | TRBJ2-7 | - | TRBV9 | CASSLGNRLGEQYF | TGTGCCAGCAGCCTCGGTAACAGGTTGGGCGAGCAGTACTTC
- | TRBJ2-7 | - | TRBV5-4 | CASSLGHGKSSYEQYF | TGTGCCAGCAGCCTTGGACACGGGAAAAGCTCCTACGAGCAGTACTTC
TRBD1 | TRBJ2-7 | - | TRBV5-1 | CASRVQGARNVPYEQYF | TGCGCCAGCAGGGTACAGGGGGCGCGGAACGTGCCCTACGAGCAGTACTTC
- | TRBJ2-3 | - | TRBV15 | CATSRVLHTQYF | TGTGCCACCAGCAGAGTCCTTCATACGCAGTATTTT
TRBD2 | TRBJ2-7 | - | TRBV7-9 | CASSLRYLGGLTSEQYF | TGTGCCAGCAGCTTACGTTACTTGGGAGGGTTGACATCCGAGCAGTACTTC
TRBD1 | TRBJ1-5 | few | TRBV4-2 | CASSQEAGGGQPQHF | TGTGCCAGCAGCCAAGAGGCAGGGGGAGGTCAGCCCCAGCATTTT
TRBD2 | TRBJ2-1 | - | TRBV7-7 | CASGPLAGSYNEQFF | TGTGCCAGCGGGCCCCTAGCGGGGTCTTACAATGAGCAGTTCTTC
- | TRBJ1-5 | - | TRBV28 | CASTPRGEGQPQHF | TGTGCCAGCACGCCGCGGGGGGAGGGTCAGCCCCAGCATTTT
TRBD2 | TRBJ2-1 | - | TRBV2 | CASSDNPGGGYEQFF | TGTGCCAGCAGTGATAATCCGGGGGGAGGTTATGAGCAGTTCTTC
- | TRBJ2-7 | - | TRBV14 | CASSPRGALGTGEQYF | TGTGCCAGCAGTCCTAGGGGGGCCCTTGGGACTGGCGAGCAGTACTTC
- | TRBJ2-5 | - | TRBV7-7 | CASSLGGARQETQYF | TGTGCCAGCAGCCTGGGGGGCGCTCGGCAAGAGACCCAGTACTTC